This T cell receptor (beta chain) was recorded in a study of T cells expressing NK-cell markers. Study details: In the group of eight sequenced donors, seven were HCMV-seropositive and one was seronegative.

In generating TCR beta cDNA, 5'RACE template switching with UMIs was used. Following a re-call of the 5' RACE reads, TCRdb has one entry per CDR3 protein and lacks DNA. The table lists roughly 300,000 distinct CDR3 sequences. Germline V gives CDR1 SGHTA, CDR2 FQGNSA. The CDR3 has 13 residues. This TCR derives from a woman between 18 and 70 years old in good health. The sample consisted of blood T cells: a sorted CD56 or NKG2C T cell subset, CD4+ or CD8+ T cells, or bulk PBMC T cells (not recorded which). The chain carries TRBV7-2 and TRBJ1-6; the TCRdb D gene call, TRBD1, has no DNA to confirm it. The CDR3 region is CASSSRRGSPLHF.